This T cell receptor beta chain was profiled in a study of blood T cell repertoires in COVID-19. Study background: COVID-19 samples from acute and convalescent phases originated in the United States, Italy and Spain.

Everyone who took part was roughly 18 to 95 years old, and they came from 24 US areas. Clinical histories supplied by participants themselves formed the basis of cohort assignment. Germline V gene lookup returns CDR1 SGHTS and CDR2 YDEGEE. V was clipped by 0 bases and J by 6 bases, with 13 bases between them. The CDR3 contains 15 residues. As processed by the authors: Amplification from reference gene primers served as the basis for estimated nucleated cell counts. Measured with immunoSEQ multiplex PCR; TCRdb has only the in-frame clones, and not every one. The V and J calls and clone size come from that table; D and trimming were worked out from the DNA. The sample lists 270,000 or so clones; around nine tenths were seen once.

This chain links TRBV5-8 with TRBJ2-1; D perhaps matches TRBD1 (5 bases). The sequenced sample was PBMCs or T cells enriched from blood (not recorded which). This TCR came from a woman aged 18 to 35 who had recovered from COVID-19. The CDR3 is CASSLEIAQGNEQFF. The CDR3 region has the DNA TGTGCCAGCAGCTTGGAAATAGCTCAGGGCAATGAGCAGTTCTTC.